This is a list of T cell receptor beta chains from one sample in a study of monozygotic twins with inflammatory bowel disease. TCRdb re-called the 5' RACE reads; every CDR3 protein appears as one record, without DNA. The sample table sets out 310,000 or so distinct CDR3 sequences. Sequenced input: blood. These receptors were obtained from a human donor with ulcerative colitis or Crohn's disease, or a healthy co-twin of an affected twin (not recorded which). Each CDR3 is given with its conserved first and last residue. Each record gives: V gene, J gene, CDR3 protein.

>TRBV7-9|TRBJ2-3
CASSDLAGGLTDTQYF
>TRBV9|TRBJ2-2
CASSVDPKGVAGELFF
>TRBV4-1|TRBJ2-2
CASSQPGRTGELFF
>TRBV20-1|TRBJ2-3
CSALGGTDTQYF
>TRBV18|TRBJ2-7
CASSPTGQGSYEQYF
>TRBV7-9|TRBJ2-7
CASSFGDRVEYEQYF
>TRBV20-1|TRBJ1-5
CSALQGSNQPQHF
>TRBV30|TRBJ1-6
CAWSVAGWGPARSPLHF
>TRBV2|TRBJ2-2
CASKRIKNTGELFF
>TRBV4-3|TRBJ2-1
CASSQDFGGSSYNEQFF
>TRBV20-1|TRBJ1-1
CSAIDRVKNTEAFF
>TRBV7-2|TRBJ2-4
CASSSNPFKDIQYF
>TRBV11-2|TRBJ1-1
CASSSEPGQRIMNTEAFF
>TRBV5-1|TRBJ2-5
CASSIGLAGEIETQYF
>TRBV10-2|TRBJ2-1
CASSDGWGSRQFF
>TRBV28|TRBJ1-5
CASSTRDQKVINQPQHF
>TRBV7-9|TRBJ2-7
CASSFEHRAEQYF
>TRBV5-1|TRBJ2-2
CASSRLSIAGELFF
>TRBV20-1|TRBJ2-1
CSARGPGLAGVGEQFF
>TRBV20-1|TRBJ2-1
CSARHTPRQFF
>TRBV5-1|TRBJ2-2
CASSLDTSTGELFF
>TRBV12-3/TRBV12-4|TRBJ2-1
CASSSVAGFHNNEQFF
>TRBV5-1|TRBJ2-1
CASSPIAGGTFDEQFF
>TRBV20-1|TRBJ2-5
CSARDVRTGNRFGETQYF
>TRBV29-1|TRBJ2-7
CSVEPGQKGDEQYF
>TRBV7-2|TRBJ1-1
CASSPGTGSGSTEAFF